These 15 T cell receptor beta chains share one sample of origin, sequenced in a study of vaccination and CD4 T cells after COVID-19. Time point given: late sampling 161 to 241 days after vaccination in three convalescent patients. Treatment given: approximately 10-day PBMC culture with coronavirus spike peptide pools or control peptides (ViraFEST assay). Cultured CD4+ T cell DNA underwent sequencing with the Oncomine TCR Beta short-read assay. TCRdb used MiXCR to reprocess the PCR reads, holding one entry per CDR3 protein. Of tens of thousands of distinct CDR3 sequences in the sample, over 25% were seen once. What these receptors recognize is not known. Sequencing used CD4+ T cells from blood, cultured in vitro, obtained about 7 months after SARS-CoV-2 vaccination. These receptors originate from a human donor who had recovered from COVID-19.

CDR3 amino acids: CAISESGGAKGSPLHF. The CDR3 coding sequence is TGTGCCATCAGTGAGTCGGGGGGCGCGAAAGGTTCACCCCTCCACTTT. The chain recombines TRBV10-3 with TRBJ1-6; maybe TRBD1 (6 bases). The CDR3 is 16 amino acids. The germline V gene encodes CDR1 ENHRY and CDR2 SYGVKD. V lost 0 bases, J lost 9 bases, and 15 bases lay in between.

This clonotype was counted a few times. The CDR3 spells CASSSIRTSKGYEQYF. The DNA of the CDR3 is TGTGCCAGCAGTTCAATTAGGACTAGCAAGGGCTACGAGCAGTACTTC. The chain carries TRBV6-5 and TRBJ2-7; 8 bases map to TRBD2. CDR3 length: 16 residues. CDR1 MNHEY and CDR2 SVGAGI come from the germline V gene. Losses at the gene ends were 4 bases for V and 3 bases for J; bases not matched to a gene: 11.

There are a few counts of this clonotype. V usage is TRBV2 and J usage is TRBJ1-1, with D hard to call. V was cut by 6 bases and J by 8 bases, with 4 bases left in between. The V gene's germline CDR1 is SNHLY and CDR2 FYNNEI. The length of the CDR3 is 9 residues. For the CDR3, the DNA is TGTGCCAGCAGCGAGGAAGCTTTCTTT. It codes for CASSEEAFF.

The chain links TRBV20-1 to TRBJ2-1, with 9 nucleotides matching TRBD2. This CDR3 comprises 18 residues. Germline CDR1 DFQATT, CDR2 SNEGSKA (reference sequence). The V segment lost 0 bases and the J segment 0 bases; nucleotides outside the gene matches: 9. The CDR3 nucleotides are TGCAGTGCTAGAGATCGGGCTAGCGGGACCGGCTCCTACAATGAGCAGTTCTTC. Encoded protein: CSARDRASGTGSYNEQFF.

The chain recombines TRBV20-1 with TRBJ1-2, with D tentatively TRBD1 (6 bases). The CDR3 spans 12 residues. V gave up 6 bases and J gave up 7 bases, with 15 bases separating them. Germline-derived CDR1 and CDR2 are DFQATT and SNEGSKA (reference sequence). The CDR3 region has the DNA TGCAGTGCCGGGACACAAAACCTTGGCTACACCTTC. Residues: CSAGTQNLGYTF.

The chain joins TRBV6-1 to TRBJ1-6; TRBD1 matches at 7 bases. Looked up from germline, CDR1 is MNHNS and CDR2 is SASEGT. The CDR3 is 13 amino acids. With 6 bases clipped from V and 8 bases from J, the junction kept 4 bases outside the gene matches. Here the CDR3 reads CASRDREDSPLHF. CDR3 bases: TGTGCCAGCAGAGACAGGGAGGATTCACCCCTCCACTTT.

This clonotype was seen a handful of times. This chain connects TRBV6-1 to TRBJ2-2; TRBD2 aligns across 10 bases. Trimming took 6 bases from V and 1 from J; bases not matched to a gene: 2. CDR3 length: 15 amino acids. Germline assignment: CDR1 MNHNS and CDR2 SASEGT. The CDR3 DNA reads TGTGCCAGCAGGCGGACTAGCGGGAACACCGGGGAGCTGTTTTTT. It is translated as CASRRTSGNTGELFF.

This clonotype was counted between two and nine times. J is TRBJ2-3 and V is TRBV2; D call uncertain. CDR3 size: 12 residues. Germline V lookup: CDR1 SNHLY, CDR2 FYNNEI. The V gene lost 9 bases and the J gene lost 1 base, with 8 bases spanning the gap. The DNA of the CDR3 is TGTGCCAGTCGCGGCGGCACAGATACGCAGTATTTT. This codes for CASRGGTDTQYF. Together with reference TRBV2 and TRBJ2-3, the CDR3 gives the full variable domain: EPEVTQTPSHQVTQMGQEVILRCVPISNHLYFYWYRQILGQKVEFLVSFYNNEISEKSEIFDDQFSVERPDGSNFTLKIRSTKLEDSAMYFCASRGGTDTQYFGPGTRLTVL.

This chain joins TRBV5-6 and TRBJ1-2; 7 bases align to TRBD1. This CDR3 has 13 residues. The junction had 4 bases not matched to a gene; V was cut back by 5 bases and J by 3 bases. Germline V gene sequence: CDR1 SGHDT, CDR2 YYEEEE. The CDR3 protein is CASRQDRDYGYTF. The CDR3, as DNA: TGTGCCAGCAGACAAGACAGGGACTATGGCTACACCTTC.

The V call is TRBV7-6, the J call TRBJ2-3, with TRBD2 matching over 14 bases. V trimming: 5 bases; J trimming: 5 bases; junction bases outside the gene matches: 9. In germline, CDR1 is SGHVS, CDR2 FNYEAQ. This CDR3 spans 17 amino acids. The CDR3 DNA is TGTGCCAGCAGCCCCCGGGGACTAGCGGGAGTTGGAGATACGCAGTATTTT. It translates to CASSPRGLAGVGDTQYF.

V and J are TRBV7-3 and TRBJ2-3; D gene uncertain. Trimming took 6 bases from V and 4 from J, leaving 14 bases between them. There are 14 residues in the CDR3. Looked up from germline, CDR1 is SGHTA and CDR2 is FQGTGA. The CDR3: CASSAPSISDTQYF. CDR3 coding DNA: TGTGCCAGCAGTGCCCCGTCCATATCAGATACGCAGTATTTT.

This clonotype was seen a handful of times. The V and J genes are TRBV27 and TRBJ2-3; 8 bases line up with TRBD2. This CDR3 is 14 amino acids long. Germline assignment: CDR1 MNHEY and CDR2 SMNVEV (reference sequence). The V and J ends lost 6 bases and 5 bases, in that order; junction bases with no gene match: 7. The CDR3 coding sequence is TGTGCCAGCAGCAGCGGGAGAGGTAGAGATACGCAGTATTTT. It codes for CASSSGRGRDTQYF.

This sequence joins TRBV28 and TRBJ2-3; D perhaps matches TRBD2 (7 bases). The ends were cut back, 4 bases at V and 3 bases at J, with 14 bases in the middle. Germline CDR1 MDHEN, CDR2 SYDVKM. The CDR3 contains 15 residues. The CDR3 DNA reads TGTGCCAGCAGTTCGCCCGGGGGGCTAACAGATACGCAGTATTTT. Protein product: CASSSPGGLTDTQYF.

The V gene is TRBV7-3, the J gene TRBJ2-5; a possible D gene is TRBD2 (6 bases). CDR1 SGHTA and CDR2 FQGTGA come from the germline V gene. V gave up 1 base and J gave up 1 base, with 7 bases separating them. The CDR3 contains 14 residues. The CDR3 DNA reads as TGTGCCAGCAGCTTAATGGGAGGCCAAGAGACCCAGTACTTC. Encoded protein: CASSLMGGQETQYF. Drawing the rest from reference TRBV7-3 and TRBJ2-5, the complete variable domain is GAGVSQTPSNKVTEKGKYVELRCDPISGHTALYWYRQSLGQGPEFLIYFQGTGAADDSGLPNDRFFAVRPEGSVSTLKIQRTERGDSAVYLCASSLMGGQETQYFGPGTRLLVL.

The rearrangement joins TRBV6-1 to TRBJ2-1, with 9 bases that match TRBD2. J gave up 3 bases and V 6 bases, and 9 bases lay outside the gene matches. Germline CDR1 and CDR2: MNHNS and SASEGT. This CDR3 is built from 16 residues. The CDR3 sequence: CASRTRLAGYYNEQFF. CDR3 sequence (DNA): TGTGCCAGCAGGACCCGGCTAGCGGGATACTACAATGAGCAGTTCTTC.